The rows below give T cell receptor beta chains drawn from one sample of a study of T cells in Graves' hyperthyroidism and ophthalmopathy. TCRdb ran MiXCR on the multiplex PCR reads and lists one entry per CDR3 protein. This repertoire shows roughly 700,000 distinct CDR3 sequences, over 35% found once; its top ten account for around 31%. The sample consisted of blood. Receptor source: a woman aged 40 to 49 with Graves' hyperthyroidism. CDR3s include the opening cysteine and the closing phenylalanine or tryptophan. The D gene is left open where the match is weak. Not all rows give a size; the values are once, few, many and, for expanded clones, a class.

few	-	TRBJ2-6	TRBV10-3	CATRDGFGANVLTF	TGTGCTACCCGGGACGGTTTTGGGGCCAACGTCCTGACTTTC
few	-	TRBJ1-6	TRBV28	CATHKAGNSPLHF	TGTGCCACCCACAAGGCAGGGAATTCACCCCTCCACTTT
many	-	TRBJ1-2	TRBV25-1	CASSETINYGYTF	TGTGCCAGCAGTGAAACGATAAACTATGGCTACACCTTC
-	TRBD1	TRBJ2-4	TRBV19	CASSGARGPGYIQYF	TGTGCCAGTAGTGGGGCCAGGGGGCCAGGTTACATTCAGTACTTC
once	-	TRBJ1-5	TRBV7-2	CASSGGSRDQPQHF	TGTGCCAGCAGCGGGGGGTCCAGGGATCAGCCCCAGCATTTT
few	-	TRBJ2-2	TRBV20-1	CSAIPLGTSTGELFF	TGCAGTGCTATCCCTCTCGGGACTTCTACCGGGGAGCTGTTTTTT
-	-	TRBJ2-5	TRBV28	CASSLSSGSIETQYF	TGTGCCAGCAGTTTATCTTCCGGGTCAATCGAGACCCAGTACTTC
few	-	TRBJ2-5	TRBV7-9	CASSFGAAGQSQETQYF	TGTGCCAGCAGCTTTGGGGCCGCCGGACAGTCCCAAGAGACCCAGTACTTC
-	-	TRBJ1-1	TRBV10-2	CASSHQGTEAFF	TGCGCCAGCAGTCACCAGGGCACTGAAGCTTTCTTT
-	-	TRBJ1-2	TRBV29-1	CSVDSLGYTF	TGCAGCGTTGACTCGCTGGGCTACACCTTC
-	-	TRBJ1-1	TRBV12-5	CASGLPGHQNTEAFF	TGTGCTAGTGGTTTGCCGGGACACCAGAACACTGAAGCTTTCTTT
many	TRBD1	TRBJ1-5	TRBV12-3/TRBV12-4	CASSLTGDQPQHF	TGTGCCAGCAGCCTGACAGGGGATCAGCCCCAGCATTTT
-	-	TRBJ1-1	TRBV29-1	CSVDDGIHTEAFF	TGCAGCGTTGACGACGGGATCCACACTGAAGCTTTCTTT
-	-	TRBJ2-5	TRBV4-1	CASSRDPQETQYF	TGCGCCAGCAGCCGGGACCCGCAAGAGACCCAGTACTTC
-	-	TRBJ1-1	TRBV5-1	CACRGAGTEAFF	TGCGCCTGCCGGGGGGCCGGCACTGAAGCTTTCTTT
-	TRBD2	TRBJ2-7	TRBV28	CASSTQAGGAYEQYF	TGTGCCAGCAGTACCCAAGCGGGAGGTGCCTATGAGCAGTACTTC
many	-	TRBJ1-5	TRBV7-3	CASSLGELQPQHF	TGTGCCAGCAGCTTAGGGGAACTTCAGCCCCAGCATTTT
-	-	TRBJ1-3	TRBV7-2	CASSSAGAKQSSGNTIYF	TGTGCCAGCAGCTCCGCGGGGGCGAAACAAAGCTCTGGAAACACCATATATTTT
few	-	TRBJ1-1	TRBV4-3	CASSSSGTGNTEAFF	TGCGCCAGCAGCAGCTCCGGGACCGGGAACACTGAAGCTTTCTTT
-	-	TRBJ2-6	TRBV6-5	CASSFWAGANVLTF	TGTGCCAGCAGTTTTTGGGCTGGGGCCAACGTCCTGACTTTC
few	-	TRBJ1-2	TRBV6-5	CASSYTALQKSYTF	TGTGCCAGCAGTTACACGGCCCTACAAAAGAGCTACACCTTC
-	TRBD1	TRBJ1-1	TRBV14	CASSQDFFDQGGRLNTEAFF	TGTGCCAGCAGCCAAGATTTTTTCGATCAGGGGGGACGACTTAACACTGAAGCTTTCTTT
once	TRBD2	TRBJ2-7	TRBV15	CATKSSGGNPYEQYF	TGTGCCACTAAGAGTAGCGGGGGAAACCCCTACGAGCAGTACTTC
-	-	TRBJ1-6	TRBV7-8	CASSQEGLHSPLHF	TGCGCCAGCAGCCAAGAGGGCCTTCATTCACCCCTCCACTTT
-	-	TRBJ2-2	TRBV5-4	CASSLESGQKHRELFF	TGTGCCAGCAGCTTGGAGTCGGGACAAAAACACAGGGAGCTGTTTTTT
once	-	TRBJ2-5	TRBV7-6	CASTYTGETQYF	TGTGCCAGCACCTATACCGGGGAGACCCAGTACTTC
many	TRBD1	TRBJ2-7	TRBV29-1	CSVGRDRNYEQYF	TGCAGCGTGGGCCGGGACAGAAACTACGAGCAGTACTTC
few	-	TRBJ1-5	TRBV7-9	CASSLAPSNQPQHF	TGTGCCAGCAGCTTAGCTCCTAGCAATCAGCCCCAGCATTTT
-	-	TRBJ2-5	TRBV18	CASSPPESRGTQYF	TGTGCCAGCTCACCACCGGAGTCTAGGGGGACCCAGTACTTC
few	-	TRBJ2-5	TRBV28	CASSDQPRETQYF	TGTGCCAGCAGCGACCAGCCCCGAGAGACCCAGTACTTC
few	-	TRBJ1-5	TRBV2	CASSYSGWKGNQPQHF	TGTGCCAGCAGTTACTCAGGTTGGAAGGGCAATCAGCCCCAGCATTTT
many	-	TRBJ1-6	TRBV2	CASSEGSSDRSPLHF	TGTGCCAGCAGTGAAGGGTCCAGCGATAGGTCACCCCTCCACTTT
-	-	TRBJ2-7	TRBV19	CASTPGPGYEQYF	TGTGCCAGTACCCCCGGCCCGGGCTACGAGCAGTACTTC
few	TRBD1	TRBJ1-1	TRBV12-5	CASGSDRVGTEAFF	TGTGCTAGTGGCTCGGACAGGGTAGGCACTGAAGCTTTCTTT
-	TRBD1	TRBJ2-7	TRBV19	CASSSPTGDTVQYF	TGTGCCAGTAGTTCGCCGACAGGGGATACGGTGCAGTACTTC
many	-	TRBJ2-7	TRBV7-8	CASSLGPAGGAEQYF	TGTGCCAGCAGCTTAGGTCCGGCTGGCGGAGCCGAGCAGTACTTC
many	-	TRBJ2-5	TRBV7-2	CASSPYQETQYF	TGTGCCAGCAGCCCGTACCAAGAGACCCAGTACTTC
-	TRBD2	TRBJ2-5	TRBV6-6	CATHSGGAKTQYF	TGTGCCACCCATAGCGGGGGGGCTAAGACCCAGTACTTC
many	-	TRBJ2-5	TRBV7-2	CASSLVGAEGETQYF	TGTGCCAGCAGCTTAGTAGGGGCGGAGGGAGAGACCCAGTACTTC
few	TRBD1	TRBJ1-1	TRBV19	CASTQGESTEAFF	TGTGCCAGTACGCAGGGGGAGAGCACTGAAGCTTTCTTT
-	-	TRBJ2-7	TRBV29-1	CSVEDQSYEQYF	TGCAGCGTTGAAGATCAGTCGTATGAGCAGTACTTC
-	-	TRBJ1-1	TRBV12-3/TRBV12-4	CASSLDWVGGPEAFF	TGTGCCAGCAGTTTAGATTGGGTAGGTGGCCCTGAAGCTTTCTTT
-	-	TRBJ2-2	TRBV19	CASRGFNTGELFF	TGTGCCAGTCGAGGGTTCAACACCGGGGAGCTGTTTTTT